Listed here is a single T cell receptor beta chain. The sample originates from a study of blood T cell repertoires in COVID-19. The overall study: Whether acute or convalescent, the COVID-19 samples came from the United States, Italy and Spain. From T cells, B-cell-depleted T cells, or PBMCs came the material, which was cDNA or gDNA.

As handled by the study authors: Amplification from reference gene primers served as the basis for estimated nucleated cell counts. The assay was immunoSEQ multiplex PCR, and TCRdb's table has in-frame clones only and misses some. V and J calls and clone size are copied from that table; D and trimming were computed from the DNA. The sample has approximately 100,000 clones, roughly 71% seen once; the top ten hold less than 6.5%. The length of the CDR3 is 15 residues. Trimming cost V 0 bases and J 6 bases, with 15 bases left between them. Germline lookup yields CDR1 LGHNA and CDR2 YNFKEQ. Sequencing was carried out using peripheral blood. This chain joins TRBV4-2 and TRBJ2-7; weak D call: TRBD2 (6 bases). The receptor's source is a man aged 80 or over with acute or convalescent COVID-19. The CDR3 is CASSQDTGPAGEQYF. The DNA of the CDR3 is TGTGCCAGCAGCCAAGATACTGGGCCAGCGGGCGAGCAGTACTTC.